The subject of this entry is one T cell receptor beta chain. Its antigen is still unknown. The ends lost 4 bases at V and 8 bases at J; junction bases unmatched: 8. The CDR3 contains 14 residues. Germline values: CDR1 LGHNA, CDR2 YSLEER. This sample is drawn from a study of cytomegalovirus exposure and HLA in healthy donors. Looking at the study overall: Most donors, 80% to 90% of some 400 genotyped, fell in the Caucasian-associated ancestry cluster.

A multiplex PCR was run with 60 Vbeta primers and 13 Jbeta primers. Profiling relied on immunoSEQ multiplex PCR, and the TCRdb table lists in-frame clones only, not all of them. The sample includes roughly 100,000 clones, roughly 71% seen only once; the top ten take around 2.8%. The study's findings and limits: Most TCR beta V segments were productive about 90% or about 30% of the time in an earlier analysis. Reported findings show TCR beta sequences accurately forecast HLA-A and HLA-B alleles in most subjects. The majority of CMV-associated TCR beta chains were reported as apparently HLA-restricted in a later analysis.

Specimen: PBMCs. The sequence was obtained from a male donor in good health and CMV-seropositive. This chain joins TRBV4-3 and TRBJ1-2, with TRBD1 matching over 9 bases. The CDR3 is CASSRQQGADGYTF. CDR3 in DNA: TGCGCCAGCAGCCGCCAACAGGGGGCCGACGGCTACACCTTC.